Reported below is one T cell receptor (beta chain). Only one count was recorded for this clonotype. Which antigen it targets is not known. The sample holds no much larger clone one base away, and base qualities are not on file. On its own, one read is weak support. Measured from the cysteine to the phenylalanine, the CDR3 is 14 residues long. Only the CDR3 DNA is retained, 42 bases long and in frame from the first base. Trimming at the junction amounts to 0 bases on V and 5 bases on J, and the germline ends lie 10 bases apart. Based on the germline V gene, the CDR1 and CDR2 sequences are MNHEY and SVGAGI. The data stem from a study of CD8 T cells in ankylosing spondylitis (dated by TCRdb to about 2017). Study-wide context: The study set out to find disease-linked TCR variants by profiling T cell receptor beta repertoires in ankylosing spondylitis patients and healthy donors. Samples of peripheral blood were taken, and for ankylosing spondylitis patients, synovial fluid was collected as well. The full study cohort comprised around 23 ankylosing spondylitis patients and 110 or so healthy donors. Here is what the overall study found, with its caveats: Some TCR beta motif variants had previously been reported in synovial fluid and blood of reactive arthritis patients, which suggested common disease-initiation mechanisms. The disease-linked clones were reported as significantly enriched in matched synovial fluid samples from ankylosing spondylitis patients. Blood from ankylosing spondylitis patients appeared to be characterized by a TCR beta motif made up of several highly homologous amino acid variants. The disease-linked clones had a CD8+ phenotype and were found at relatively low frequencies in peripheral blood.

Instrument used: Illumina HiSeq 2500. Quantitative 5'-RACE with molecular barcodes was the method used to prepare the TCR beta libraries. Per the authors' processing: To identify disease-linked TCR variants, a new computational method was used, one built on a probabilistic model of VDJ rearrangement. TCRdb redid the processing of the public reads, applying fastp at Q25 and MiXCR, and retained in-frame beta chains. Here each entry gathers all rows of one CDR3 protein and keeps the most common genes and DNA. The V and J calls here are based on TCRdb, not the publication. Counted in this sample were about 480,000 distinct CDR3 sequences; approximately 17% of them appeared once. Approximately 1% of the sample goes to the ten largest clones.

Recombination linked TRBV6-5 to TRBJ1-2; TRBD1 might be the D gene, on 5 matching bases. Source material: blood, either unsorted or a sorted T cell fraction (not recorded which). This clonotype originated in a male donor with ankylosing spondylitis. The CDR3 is CASSYSQGPYGYTF. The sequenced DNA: TGTGCCAGCAGTTACTCCCAGGGCCCGTATGGCTACACCTTC.